The clone carrying this T cell receptor beta chain was counted a few times. One entry per CDR3 protein results from TCRdb running MiXCR on the 5' RACE reads. The table lists approximately 100,000 distinct CDR3 sequences, 15% to 20% of them singletons. Time point indicated: blood at routine non-recurrence follow-up after resection. The V end lost 6 bases, the J end lost 13 bases, and 13 bases lay between the germline ends. Germline V gene lookup returns CDR1 MNHEY and CDR2 SVGAGI. The CDR3 has 12 amino acids. These data originate in a study of spatial heterogeneity in lung cancer. As for the study in general: The study consistently detected more beta-chain than alpha-chain sequences.

The clonotype originates from a male donor with early-stage non-small cell lung cancer. The V and J genes are TRBV6-5 and TRBJ1-6; D call uncertain. The source material was PBMCs, sampled at follow-up. The CDR3 reads CASRSDIPPLHF. The CDR3 region has the DNA TGTGCCAGCAGATCGGATATTCCGCCCCTCCACTTT.